These 4 T cell receptor beta chains share one sample of origin, sequenced in a study of graft-versus-host responses after intestinal transplantation (dated by TCRdb to about 2021). Their target antigens are unknown. The time point label, read with the paper, signifies: cells obtained before transplantation from donor or recipient. Library method: the immunoSEQ multiplex PCR assay. Entries here come from immuneACCESS through TCRdb and include only in-frame sequences with V and J called. Some clones fail to appear in such tables; in the studies checked, an unresolved V gene covers under half of the shortfall, and the cause of the remainder is unknown. This sample is represented by about 88,000 clones; roughly 90% of them were singletons. The ten biggest clones cover around 0.11% of the sample. The specimen comprised unstimulated CD4+ T cells sorted from spleen or lymph node cells, sampled before intestinal transplant. These TCRs come from a human donor who received an intestinal transplant.

This rearrangement joins TRBV11-3 to TRBJ2-3; a possible D gene is TRBD2 (6 bases). V dropped 2 bases and J dropped 5 bases, with 11 bases sitting between them. Germline-derived CDR1 and CDR2 are SGHNT and YENEEA. The CDR3 contains 14 residues. CDR3 DNA sequence: TGTGCCAGCAGCTTACGCGGGGTGAAAGATACGCAGTATTTT. Translating it yields CASSLRGVKDTQYF.

The J gene is TRBJ2-2, the V gene TRBV9, with 10 bases lining up with TRBD2. This CDR3 has 17 amino acids. The trim removed 4 bases at V and 3 bases at J, leaving 9 bases unmatched. Germline-derived CDR1 and CDR2 are SGDLS and YYNGEE. CDR3 nucleotide sequence: TGTGCCAGCAGCCCGGCCGGACTAGCGGCCTACACCGGGGAGCTGTTTTTT. Translating it yields CASSPAGLAAYTGELFF.

Written as DNA, the CDR3 is TGCGCCAGCAGCCCGCCCAGGACTAGCGGGGAGAACAATGAGCAGTTCTTC. This gives the protein CASSPPRTSGENNEQFF. The chain couples TRBV5-1 to TRBJ2-1; 12 positions match TRBD2. The CDR3 is 17 residues long. The germline CDR1 and CDR2 sequences are SGHRS and YFSETQ. V lost 4 bases to trimming and J lost 5 bases; unmatched junction nucleotides: 10.

The chain combines TRBV19 with TRBJ1-5; no reliable D call. The ends were cut back, 5 bases at V and 2 bases at J, with 19 bases in the middle. The CDR3 is 17 residues long. Looked up from germline, CDR1 is LNHDA and CDR2 is SQIVND (reference sequence). The CDR3 nucleotides are TGTGCCAGTAGTTTCCTCCAGGATCCGAGAGGCAATCAGCCCCAGCATTTT. Protein: CASSFLQDPRGNQPQHF.